This T cell receptor (beta chain) was retrieved from a study of metastatic and nonmetastatic thyroid tumors. V lost 5 bases and J lost 4, with 11 bases in between. The CDR3 is 13 amino acids. Germline CDR1 and CDR2: SGHVS and FNYEAQ. TCRdb recomputed clones from the PCR reads via MiXCR. In the table there are 70,000 or so clones, approximately 15% of which are singletons. Before thyroid surgery, none of the patients had received any treatment. This clone was detected ten times or more. The sequence was collected from a male donor with papillary thyroid cancer or a benign thyroid nodule (not recorded which). Some clones in this sample may be carry-over from other donors' samples. The J gene is TRBJ1-1, the V gene TRBV7-6; D gene uncertain. The sequencing sample was made of blood. This CDR3 is CASSVGGGTEAFF. The CDR3 nucleotides are TGTGCCAGCAGCGTGGGTGGAGGCACTGAAGCTTTCTTT.